The 27 T cell receptor beta chains in this list originate from one sample, sequenced in a study of cytomegalovirus exposure and HLA in healthy donors. The PCR was carried out with 60 Vbeta primers and 13 Jbeta primers. This table comes from immunoSEQ multiplex PCR, and its TCRdb copy is limited to in-frame clones, with some not included. The sample shows some 150,000 clones, 62% of them seen only once. The source material was PBMCs. Every receptor here comes from a man aged 40-55 years in good health and CMV-seronegative.

This chain links TRBV7-2 with TRBJ1-3; possibly TRBD1 for D (5 bases). Trimming cost V 7 bases and J 2 bases, with 12 bases left between them. Germline CDR1 reads SGHTA; CDR2 reads FQGNSA. The CDR3 is 14 amino acids. The chain's CDR3 is CASTGGGTGNTIYF. The DNA of the CDR3 is TGTGCCAGCACCGGGGGAGGGACTGGAAACACCATATATTTT.

On this clone: Other nucleotide sequences from this sample produce the same CDR3. This chain connects TRBV5-1 to TRBJ2-3, with no clear D. CDR1 and CDR2 (germline): SGHRS, YFSETQ. There are 14 residues in the CDR3. Trimming removed 1 base from V and 6 bases from J, with 12 bases in between. In nucleotides, the CDR3 is TGCGCCAGCAGCTTGTTTAGTTCCACGGATACGCAGTATTTT. Its translation: CASSLFSSTDTQYF.

In this sample, this clone turned up a few times. The chain links TRBV7-2 to TRBJ1-1; 7 bases are shared with TRBD1. Germline CDR1 is SGHTA and CDR2 is FQGNSA. The ends lost 1 base at V and 7 bases at J; junction bases unmatched: 3. The CDR3 spans 13 residues. DNA for the CDR3: TGTGCCAGCAGCTTAGTAGGGGACAGTGAAGCTTTCTTT. This encodes CASSLVGDSEAFF.

V usage is TRBV6-5 and J usage is TRBJ2-3, with TRBD1 matching 7 bases. From germline, CDR1 is MNHEY and CDR2 SVGAGI. V lost 0 bases, J lost 7 bases, and 4 bases stayed unmatched. The CDR3 consists of 14 residues. The CDR3 sequence is CASSYSRDRNTQYF. DNA of the CDR3: TGTGCCAGCAGTTACTCGAGGGACAGAAATACGCAGTATTTT.

The chain carries TRBV29-1 and TRBJ2-5; tentative D call: TRBD2 (6 bases). CDR1 and CDR2 from the germline V gene are SQVTM and ANQGSEA. The CDR3 consists of 14 residues. Trimming pared 7 bases from V and 0 bases from J, leaving 15 bases between. The CDR3 loop is CSAGAGSYQETQYF. In DNA form, the CDR3 reads TGCAGCGCTGGGGCGGGGTCGTACCAAGAGACCCAGTACTTC.

This clone showed up just a few times. This chain links TRBV7-9 with TRBJ1-6; D unresolved. Germline-derived CDR1 and CDR2 are SEHNR and FQNEAQ (reference sequence). The CDR3 covers 14 residues. The V end lost 1 base, the J end lost 10 bases, and 11 bases lay between the germline ends. The CDR3 region is CASSLVGSDSPLHF. The CDR3 bases are TGTGCCAGCAGCTTAGTAGGGAGCGACTCACCCCTCCACTTT.

The chain carries TRBV5-1 and TRBJ2-3; 7 bases are shared with TRBD2. J gave up 8 bases and V 4 bases, and 13 bases lay outside the gene matches. The CDR3 has 15 amino acids. Germline V gene sequence: CDR1 SGHRS, CDR2 YFSETQ. The CDR3 loop reads CASSRLGGGVATQYF. The CDR3, as DNA: TGCGCCAGCAGCCGTCTGGGGGGAGGGGTTGCTACGCAGTATTTT.

This chain connects TRBV13 to TRBJ1-1, with TRBD1 as a possible D gene (6 bases). The germline CDR1 and CDR2 sequences are PRHDT and FYEKMQ (reference sequence). The CDR3 runs 14 residues. V was pared by 5 bases and J by 4 bases, with 14 bases between. CDR3 sequence: CASSETQGFTEAFF. CDR3 DNA: TGTGCCAGCAGCGAGACACAGGGTTTCACTGAAGCTTTCTTT.

The V gene is TRBV27, the J gene TRBJ2-1, with D perhaps matching TRBD2 (5 bases). Trimming left V 2 bases short and J 6 bases short, with 11 bases between. The CDR3 sequence is 14 residues long. Germline assignment: CDR1 MNHEY and CDR2 SMNVEV (reference sequence). This chain's CDR3 is CASSLGLAGNEQFF. CDR3 bases: TGTGCCAGCAGTTTAGGGCTAGCAGGCAATGAGCAGTTCTTC.

The J gene is TRBJ1-2, the V gene TRBV4-2; no clear D gene. The CDR3 is 12 residues long. Germline CDR1 reads LGHNA; CDR2 reads YNFKEQ. V was trimmed by 4 bases and J by 8 bases, leaving 11 bases between them. CDR3 in amino acids: CASSRAGAGYTF. Here the CDR3 DNA reads TGTGCCAGCAGCCGAGCGGGTGCGGGCTACACCTTC.

This clone came up a few times. As DNA, the CDR3 is TGTGCCAGCAGTTCTGGACTAGCTTCAGATACGCAGTATTTT. It translates to CASSSGLASDTQYF. The V and J genes are TRBV6-5 and TRBJ2-3, with 8 positions matching TRBD2. From germline, CDR1 is MNHEY and CDR2 SVGAGI. V dropped 4 bases and J dropped 4; count of bases not matched to a gene: 4. The CDR3 has 14 amino acids.

This chain uses TRBV11-2 with TRBJ2-5; TRBD2 agrees at 7 bases. Germline trimming cut 3 bases from V and 7 bases from J; bases unmatched to any gene: 5. The germline gives CDR1 SGHAT, CDR2 FQNNGV. CDR3 size: 13 residues. The CDR3 coding sequence is TGTGCCAGCAGCTTGAGTAGGGAGGGGACCCAGTACTTC. Translation gives CASSLSREGTQYF. The whole variable domain, filled in from reference TRBV11-2 and TRBJ2-5, reads EAGVAQSPRYKIIEKRQSVAFWCNPISGHATLYWYQQILGQGPKLLIQFQNNGVVDDSQLPKDRFSAERLKGVDSTLKIQPAKLEDSAVYLCASSLSREGTQYFGPGTRLLVL.

V gene TRBV14 combines with J gene TRBJ2-3; 8 bases line up with TRBD1. J gave up 2 bases and V 1 base, and 20 bases lay outside the gene matches. The germline gives CDR1 SGHDN, CDR2 FVKESK. The CDR3 consists of 21 residues. The CDR3 loop is CASSQVPRLRDQGADTDTQYF. The CDR3 nucleotides read TGTGCCAGCAGCCAAGTCCCCCGCCTCCGCGACCAGGGGGCAGACACAGATACGCAGTATTTT.

This chain joins TRBV6-1 and TRBJ1-1; TRBD1 aligns across 7 bases. Germline lookup yields CDR1 MNHNS and CDR2 SASEGT. The V and J ends lost 1 base and 0 bases, in that order; junction bases with no gene match: 5. The CDR3 covers 16 residues. The CDR3, as DNA: TGTGCCAGCAGTGAAGGATGGGGACAGATGAACACTGAAGCTTTCTTT. Translation gives CASSEGWGQMNTEAFF.

This chain joins TRBV18 and TRBJ1-1; D possibly corresponds to TRBD1 (5 bases). V lost 5 bases and J lost 3, with 16 bases in between. The germline gives CDR1 KGHSH, CDR2 LQKENI. The CDR3 totals 15 residues. The CDR3 loop is CASSILRGGDTEAFF. The DNA for the CDR3 is TGTGCCAGCTCAATCCTTCGGGGAGGGGACACTGAAGCTTTCTTT.

The chain joins TRBV25-1 to TRBJ1-2; D is unresolved. Trimming stripped 7 bases from V and 3 bases from J, with 12 bases between. The germline V gene has CDR1 MGHDK and CDR2 SYGVNS. The CDR3 loop spans 13 amino acids. The CDR3: CASNGGYDYGYTF. In nucleotides, the CDR3 is TGTGCCAGCAACGGAGGGTACGACTATGGCTACACCTTC.

CDR3 protein: CASSLGRSVLGYTF. The CDR3 region has the DNA TGTGCCAGCAGCTTAGGCCGGTCGGTTTTGGGCTACACCTTC. The chain carries TRBV13 and TRBJ1-2; D is ambiguous. The CDR3 length is 14 residues. V lost 0 bases and J lost 8, with 13 bases in between. Germline V CDR1 and CDR2: PRHDT, FYEKMQ (reference sequence).

The V gene is TRBV7-3, the J gene TRBJ1-1; a possible D gene is TRBD1 (5 bases). V dropped 6 bases and J dropped 1 base, with 9 bases sitting between them. Germline CDR1 and CDR2: SGHTA and FQGTGA. The CDR3 is 13 residues long. CDR3 DNA sequence: TGTGCCAGCAGTCGTGGGGCGAACACTGAAGCTTTCTTT. This encodes CASSRGANTEAFF.

The chain joins TRBV5-1 to TRBJ2-2; maybe TRBD1 (5 bases). Germline V gene sequence: CDR1 SGHRS, CDR2 YFSETQ. V was cut by 4 bases and J by 7 bases, with 11 bases left in between. The CDR3 has 13 residues. The CDR3 region is CASSPKTVGELFF. As DNA, the CDR3 is TGCGCCAGCAGCCCAAAGACAGTCGGGGAGCTGTTTTTT. The whole variable domain, filled in from reference TRBV5-1 and TRBJ2-2, reads KAGVTQTPRYLIKTRGQQVTLSCSPISGHRSVSWYQQTPGQGLQFLFEYFSETQRNKGNFPGRFSGRQFSNSRSEMNVSTLELGDSALYLCASSPKTVGELFFGEGSRLTVL.

V usage is TRBV7-2 and J usage is TRBJ2-1; 10 bases match TRBD2. The CDR3 has 15 residues. V shed 2 bases, J shed 7 bases, and the junction held 5 bases outside the gene matches. Germline CDR1 SGHTA, CDR2 FQGNSA. The CDR3 reads CASSLSGGAANEQFF. In DNA form, the CDR3 reads TGTGCCAGCAGCTTAAGCGGGGGGGCCGCGAATGAGCAGTTCTTC.

V usage is TRBV6-1 and J usage is TRBJ1-5; D is uncertain. Trimming pared 0 bases from V and 0 bases from J, leaving 9 bases between. The germline V gene encodes CDR1 MNHNS and CDR2 SASEGT. This CDR3 spans 16 amino acids. The chain's CDR3 is CASSEATVYSNQPQHF. In DNA, the CDR3 is TGTGCCAGCAGTGAAGCCACAGTCTATAGCAATCAGCCCCAGCATTTT.

This chain links TRBV6-5 with TRBJ2-1, with 9 bases identical to TRBD2. The germline gives CDR1 MNHEY, CDR2 SVGAGI. V lost 0 bases, J lost 5 bases, and 5 bases stayed unmatched. CDR3 length: 16 residues. The CDR3 protein is CASSYSRLAANNEQFF. The CDR3 DNA reads TGTGCCAGCAGTTACTCGAGACTAGCGGCCAACAATGAGCAGTTCTTC.

The table lists this clone with a few counts. The genes are TRBV5-1 and TRBJ1-4; 8 nucleotides align to TRBD1. V dropped 0 bases and J dropped 8; count of bases not matched to a gene: 9. Germline V gives CDR1 SGHRS, CDR2 YFSETQ. The CDR3 has 16 residues. The CDR3: CASSLAPGTGAEKLFF. The CDR3 bases are TGCGCCAGCAGCTTGGCCCCCGGGACAGGAGCAGAAAAACTGTTTTTT.

The rearrangement links TRBV2 to TRBJ2-2; 8 positions match TRBD2. Germline V gene lookup returns CDR1 SNHLY and CDR2 FYNNEI. J gave up 4 bases and V 4 bases, and 8 bases lay outside the gene matches. The CDR3 length is 16 residues. In DNA form, the CDR3 reads TGTGCCAGCAGTGTACCCAGCGGGAGTTCCACCGGGGAGCTGTTTTTT. Its protein is CASSVPSGSSTGELFF.

This clone was detected only a few times. The rearrangement uses TRBV30 and TRBJ2-7; a possible D gene is TRBD1 (7 bases). CDR1 and CDR2 from the germline V gene are GTSNPN and SVGIG (reference sequence). V was clipped by 0 bases and J by 7 bases, with 13 bases between them. The CDR3 has 13 residues. The CDR3 region is CAWSVGGAGEQYF. The CDR3 DNA reads as TGTGCCTGGAGTGTAGGGGGCGCGGGGGAGCAGTACTTC.

This clone has only a few counts. In DNA form, the CDR3 reads TGTGCCAGCAGCCAAGCAAAGACATCGCCGGGGGATTCACCCCTCCACTTT. Its translation is CASSQAKTSPGDSPLHF. The chain joins TRBV4-2 to TRBJ1-6; tentatively, D is TRBD1 (5 bases). The CDR3 totals 17 residues. In germline, CDR1 is LGHNA, CDR2 YNFKEQ. The V and J ends lost 1 base and 8 bases respectively, with 18 bases between them.

As regards this clone: At one end, the junction sequence differs from germline, possibly due to a read error. The chain recombines TRBV7-7 with TRBJ2-1, with D possibly TRBD2 on 5 matching bases. CDR3 length equals 14 residues. Germline assignment: CDR1 SSHAT and CDR2 FNYEAQ (reference sequence). CDR3 region: CASSLETDWNEQFF. CDR3 sequence (DNA): TGTGCTAGCAGCTTAGAGACGGACTGGAATGAGCAGTTCTTC.